In this sample, the clone carrying this TCR beta chain turned up a few times. The antigen remains unidentified. Using its own MiXCR run on the reads, TCRdb lists one record per CDR3 protein. Of about 830,000 distinct CDR3 sequences listed, 32% are singletons. The data stem from a study of T cell repertoires in cytomegalovirus infection. Whole-study context: Selection of CMV epitopes for the study included recently identified HLA-C-restricted and well-studied HLA-B-restricted ones. CMV infection and matching HLA type were both indicated by public TCR beta signatures.

The study, taken as a whole, reports: In two of eight donors, the top clonotype was HLA-C-restricted CMV-specific. Cumulative frequency (of public TCR beta family members) identified carriers of CMV plus the relevant HLA.

The CDR3 is 14 amino acids. V dropped 1 base and J dropped 5 bases, with 9 bases sitting between them. CDR1 is MNHEY, CDR2 SMNVEV, per germline (reference sequence). The origin of this receptor is a human donor in good health (CMV status not recorded). Some clones in this sample may be carry-over from other donors' samples. The specimen was cultured CD8+ T cells from PBMCs, collected from culture after CMV antigen stimulation. V gene TRBV27 combines with J gene TRBJ1-5; D is undetermined. CDR3 DNA: TGTGCCAGCAGTTTATTCAGTGCCCATCAGCCCCAGCATTTT. Encoded protein: CASSLFSAHQPQHF.